The 16 T cell receptor beta chains below were found in one sample sequenced in a study of blood T cell repertoires in COVID-19. Sequenced by immunoSEQ multiplex PCR; TCRdb stores in-frame clones only, minus some. The sample holds 75,000 to 95,000 clones, approximately 70% seen once. Input material: peripheral blood. These receptors all stem from an older woman in a cohort sampled during active or convalescent COVID-19.

The rearrangement joins TRBV24-1 to TRBJ2-3, with 11 bases identical to TRBD1. The V segment lost 1 base and the J segment 1 base; nucleotides outside the gene matches: 3. The germline V gene encodes CDR1 KGHDR and CDR2 SFDVKD. The CDR3 covers 17 residues. The CDR3 protein is CATSDFGTGGRTDTQYF. In nucleotides, the CDR3 is TGTGCCACCAGTGATTTCGGGACAGGGGGACGCACAGATACGCAGTATTTT.

This clone was seen a single time. The chain is built from TRBV18 and TRBJ2-5; the D gene is possibly TRBD2 (6 bases). Germline assignment: CDR1 KGHSH and CDR2 LQKENI. V shed 6 bases and J shed 0 bases, with 8 bases lying between them. The CDR3 spans 13 residues. CDR3 nucleotide sequence: TGTGCCAGCTCTCGGGGGAACCAAGAGACCCAGTACTTC. Residues: CASSRGNQETQYF.

The CDR3 is CASSFLRETEAFF. CDR3 sequence (DNA): TGTGCCAGCAGTTTCCTTCGGGAAACTGAAGCTTTCTTT. This chain joins TRBV12-3 or TRBV12-4 and TRBJ1-1, with D uncertain. Trimming took off 3 bases at V and 5 bases at J, with 10 bases between the two ends. The CDR3 is 13 residues long.

This clone appeared a single time. V usage is TRBV7-2 and J usage is TRBJ1-1; D is unclear. This CDR3 region has 13 residues. Looked up from germline, CDR1 is SGHTA and CDR2 is FQGNSA. Trimming left V 1 base short and J 8 bases short, with 11 bases between. CDR3 sequence: CASSLGVGAEAFF. As DNA, the CDR3 is TGTGCCAGCAGCTTAGGGGTGGGAGCCGAAGCTTTCTTT.

The gene calls are TRBV30 and TRBJ2-3, with 11 positions matching TRBD2. V was clipped by 7 bases and J by 6 bases; unmatched bases: 9. The CDR3 consists of 14 residues. Germline lookup yields CDR1 GTSNPN and CDR2 SVGIG (reference sequence). The CDR3 sequence: CASTSGGAHDTQYF. CDR3 DNA: TGTGCCTCAACTAGCGGGGGAGCACATGATACGCAGTATTTT.

The rearrangement joins TRBV3-1 (or the pseudogene TRBV3-2) to TRBJ2-1, with unresolved D. The CDR3 covers 15 residues. Trimming removed 1 base from V and 4 bases from J, with 11 bases in between. Germline V gene data show CDR1 as LGHDT and CDR2 as YNNKEL (reference sequence). The CDR3 DNA is TGTGCCAGCAGCCAAGGAGGCACTATTTACAATGAGCAGTTCTTC. Translation gives CASSQGGTIYNEQFF.

This chain uses TRBV2 with TRBJ1-5, with 8 positions matching TRBD1. Germline V gene lookup returns CDR1 SNHLY and CDR2 FYNNEI. This CDR3 contains 14 residues. V lost 6 bases to trimming and J lost 2 bases; unmatched junction nucleotides: 3. The CDR3 sequence: CASSLQGGNQPQHF. For the CDR3, the DNA is TGTGCCAGCAGCTTACAGGGGGGCAATCAGCCCCAGCATTTT.

This clone was counted a few times. This rearrangement joins TRBV7-8 to TRBJ2-4; 10 bases match TRBD1. Germline-derived CDR1 and CDR2 are SGHVS and FQNEAQ. The CDR3 has 16 amino acids. V was pared by 5 bases and J by 2 bases, with 6 bases of the junction left unmatched. The CDR3 sequence is CASSLWGQGTKNIQYF. The CDR3 nucleotides are TGTGCCAGCAGCCTATGGGGACAGGGGACCAAAAACATTCAGTACTTC.

This clone has only a few counts. The chain is built from TRBV12-3 or TRBV12-4 and TRBJ2-2; 8 bases match TRBD2. The length of the CDR3 is 13 residues. The J segment lost 6 bases and the V segment lost 6 bases, leaving 3 bases of the junction unmatched. CDR3 protein: CASRGTSSGELFF. CDR3 sequence (DNA): TGTGCCAGCAGGGGGACTAGTTCCGGGGAGCTGTTTTTT.

The V gene is TRBV6-1, the J gene TRBJ2-1; 9 bases align to TRBD2. Looked up from germline, CDR1 is MNHNS and CDR2 is SASEGT. Trimming took 3 bases from V and 12 from J; bases not matched to a gene: 12. This CDR3 comprises 15 residues. CDR3 sequence: CASSDWGLALTGQFF. The CDR3 bases are TGTGCCAGCAGTGATTGGGGACTAGCCTTAACAGGGCAGTTCTTC.

The chain has TRBV7-9 and TRBJ2-7, with 9 bases identical to TRBD1. The CDR3 length is 14 residues. In germline, CDR1 is SEHNR, CDR2 FQNEAQ (reference sequence). Trimming cost V 4 bases and J 4 bases; bases outside gene matches: 5. The CDR3 reads CASSSGQGRYEQYF. CDR3 nucleotide sequence: TGTGCCAGCAGCTCTGGACAGGGGAGATACGAGCAGTACTTC.

The chain combines TRBV29-1 with TRBJ2-4; unclear D gene. CDR1 and CDR2 from the germline V gene are SQVTM and ANQGSEA. The CDR3 runs 14 residues. The V and J ends lost 4 bases and 0 bases respectively, with 10 bases between them. The chain's CDR3 is CSVGVSLAKNIQYF. In nucleotides, the CDR3 is TGCAGCGTTGGAGTTAGCCTAGCCAAAAACATTCAGTACTTC.

The chain joins TRBV7-2 to TRBJ2-5, with TRBD2 identical over 11 bases. Germline loops: CDR1 SGHTA, CDR2 FQGNSA. The CDR3 is 16 residues long. The V segment lost 1 base and the J segment 1 base; nucleotides outside the gene matches: 2. CDR3 nucleotides: TGTGCCAGCAGCTTAGTTGGGACTAGCGGCCAAGAGACCCAGTACTTC. Encoded protein: CASSLVGTSGQETQYF. The full variable domain, completed using reference TRBV7-2 and TRBJ2-5, is GAGVSQSPSNKVTEKGKDVELRCDPISGHTALYWYRQSLGQGLEFLIYFQGNSAPDKSGLPSDRFSAERTGGSVSTLTIQRTQQEDSAVYLCASSLVGTSGQETQYFGPGTRLLVL.

The chain links TRBV7-9 to TRBJ2-5, with TRBD2 identical over 11 bases. The CDR3 loop spans 16 amino acids. Germline CDR1 and CDR2: SEHNR and FQNEAQ (reference sequence). With V trimmed by 2 bases and J by 3 bases, 5 bases remained unmatched. CDR3 region: CASSLFLAGGKETQYF. The DNA of the CDR3 is TGTGCCAGCAGCTTATTTCTAGCGGGGGGAAAAGAGACCCAGTACTTC.

The chain uses TRBV12-3 or TRBV12-4 and TRBJ2-5; D unresolved. The CDR3 length is 13 residues. V was clipped by 3 bases and J by 5 bases, with 10 bases between them. The CDR3 DNA follows: TGTGCCAGCAGTTTCCGACGGGTTGAGACCCAGTACTTC. Amino acids: CASSFRRVETQYF.

V and J are TRBV7-2 and TRBJ1-5; D is ambiguous. The V gene lost 1 base and the J gene lost 5 bases, with 6 bases spanning the gap. From germline, CDR1 is SGHTA and CDR2 FQGNSA. The CDR3 length is 13 residues. The CDR3 DNA is TGTGCCAGCAGCTTAGGCATAGATCAGCCCCAGCATTTT. Residues: CASSLGIDQPQHF.